These 23 T cell receptor beta chains were all obtained from the same sample, sequenced in a study of OX40 agonist ivuxolimab in advanced cancers. Libraries were prepared by immunoSEQ multiplex PCR; TCRdb keeps only in-frame clonotypes and omits some of them. The table includes 90,000 to 100,000 clones, approximately 92% detected once. Sequences were derived from CD4+ or CD8+ T cells sorted from blood, sampled in a trial of the OX40 agonist ivuxolimab. The receptors originated from an adult with an advanced solid tumor such as melanoma, head and neck, liver or kidney cancer.

The chain recombines TRBV10-3 with TRBJ1-5, with unresolved D. The V and J ends lost 2 bases and 0 bases respectively, with 5 bases between them. CDR3 length: 14 residues. Germline CDR1 is ENHRY and CDR2 is SYGVKD. CDR3 nucleotide sequence: TGTGCCATCAGTGAGGAATATAGCAATCAGCCCCAGCATTTT. Translating gives CAISEEYSNQPQHF.

The rearrangement uses TRBV6-6 and TRBJ1-5; tentatively, D is TRBD1 (6 bases). This CDR3 region has 16 residues. V was pared by 0 bases and J by 0 bases, with 9 bases between. The V gene's germline CDR1 is MNHNY and CDR2 SVGAGI (reference sequence). CDR3 in amino acids: CASSYSYRDSNQPQHF. CDR3 DNA sequence: TGTGCCAGCAGTTACTCCTACAGGGATAGCAATCAGCCCCAGCATTTT.

This clone was counted a single time. The chain has TRBV9 and TRBJ1-4, with unresolved D. The CDR3 consists of 16 residues. Germline CDR1 is SGDLS and CDR2 is YYNGEE. The V end lost 2 bases, the J end lost 2 bases, and 13 bases lay between the germline ends. The CDR3 nucleotides read TGTGCCAGCAGCGTCGGCTCTGCGGGGACTAATGAAAAACTGTTTTTT. Its protein product is CASSVGSAGTNEKLFF.

The chain carries TRBV30 and TRBJ2-7; 9 bases fit TRBD1. CDR1 is GTSNPN and CDR2 is SVGIG in the germline V gene (reference sequence). V trimming: 1 base; J trimming: 0 bases; junction bases outside the gene matches: 4. The CDR3 sequence is 15 residues long. The chain's CDR3 is CAWSGGTGNSYEQYF. DNA of the CDR3: TGTGCCTGGAGTGGGGGGACAGGGAACTCCTACGAGCAGTACTTC.

The chain has TRBV7-2 and TRBJ2-5; D may correspond to TRBD1 or TRBD2 (5 bases each). CDR3 length equals 17 residues. V gave up 6 bases and J gave up 2 bases, with 22 bases separating them. Germline V gene lookup returns CDR1 SGHTA and CDR2 FQGNSA. The CDR3 sequence is CASSFTGAQGWQETQYF. For the CDR3, the DNA is TGTGCCAGCAGTTTCACCGGGGCCCAAGGCTGGCAAGAGACCCAGTACTTC. Full variable domain (rest looked up from reference TRBV7-2 and TRBJ2-5): GAGVSQSPSNKVTEKGKDVELRCDPISGHTALYWYRQSLGQGLEFLIYFQGNSAPDKSGLPSDRFSAERTGGSVSTLTIQRTQQEDSAVYLCASSFTGAQGWQETQYFGPGTRLLVL.

This clone has just one count. This sequence joins TRBV7-9 and TRBJ1-1; tentatively, D is TRBD1 (6 bases). CDR3 length equals 13 residues. V gave up 5 bases and J gave up 1 base, with 8 bases separating them. In germline, CDR1 is SEHNR, CDR2 FQNEAQ (reference sequence). CDR3 loop: CASSQGSNTEAFF. CDR3 nucleotides: TGTGCCAGCAGCCAGGGGTCGAACACTGAAGCTTTCTTT.

The rearrangement links TRBV29-1 to TRBJ1-2, with 7 bases matching TRBD1. J was trimmed by 7 bases and V by 3 bases; bases with no gene match: 8. There are 13 residues in the CDR3. The V gene's germline CDR1 is SQVTM and CDR2 ANQGSEA. The CDR3 sequence is CSVDPRGRGGYTF. Written as DNA, the CDR3 is TGCAGCGTTGACCCCAGGGGGAGAGGTGGCTACACCTTC. Full variable domain (missing parts from reference TRBV29-1 and TRBJ1-2): SAVISQKPSRDICQRGTSLTIQCQVDSQVTMMFWYRQQPGQSLTLIATANQGSEATYESGFVIDKFPISRPNLTFSTLTVSNMSPEDSSIYLCSVDPRGRGGYTFGSGTRLTVV.

The CDR3: CASSPDIQPNYGYTF. The CDR3 DNA reads as TGTGCCAGCAGCCCGGACATTCAGCCCAACTATGGCTACACCTTC. This chain links TRBV27 with TRBJ1-2, with TRBD1 as a possible D gene (5 bases). Germline V gene sequence: CDR1 MNHEY, CDR2 SMNVEV (reference sequence). The CDR3 is made up of 15 amino acids. Trimming shortened V by 6 bases and J by 2 bases, and 16 bases separated the two germline ends.

V and J are TRBV7-9 and TRBJ1-5; possible D gene TRBD1, 5 bases. The V and J ends lost 1 base and 6 bases respectively, with 13 bases between them. The CDR3 sequence is 15 residues long. Looked up from germline, CDR1 is SEHNR and CDR2 is FQNEAQ (reference sequence). Written as DNA, the CDR3 is TGTGCCAGCAGCTTAGGGGGGTTGAACGGTCAGCCCCAGCATTTT. As protein: CASSLGGLNGQPQHF.

The chain combines TRBV7-9 with TRBJ1-2, with a possible D match to TRBD1 (6 bases). The CDR3 loop spans 15 amino acids. CDR1 and CDR2 (germline): SEHNR, FQNEAQ (reference sequence). V was cut by 1 base and J by 3 bases, with 12 bases left in between. This chain's CDR3 is CASSLGLAGDYGYTF. CDR3 bases: TGTGCCAGCAGCTTAGGTCTTGCAGGGGACTATGGCTACACCTTC.

This clone has just a few counts. The J gene is TRBJ1-1, the V gene TRBV7-2, with unresolved D. This CDR3 region has 14 residues. Trimming left V 4 bases short and J 2 bases short, with 11 bases between. Per the germline V gene, CDR1 is SGHTA and CDR2 is FQGNSA. This chain's CDR3 is CASSSKRRNTEAFF. The CDR3 DNA reads TGTGCCAGCAGCTCTAAAAGAAGAAACACTGAAGCTTTCTTT.

The chain is built from TRBV30 and TRBJ1-2; tentatively, D is TRBD1 (6 bases). Per germline, CDR1 GTSNPN and CDR2 SVGIG (reference sequence). Deletions cut 3 bases from V and 8 bases from J, with 19 bases between. This CDR3 spans 14 amino acids. CDR3 in amino acids: CAWSLQGKRSGYTF. As DNA, the CDR3 is TGTGCCTGGAGCCTACAGGGAAAACGATCCGGCTACACCTTC.

This rearrangement joins TRBV7-6 to TRBJ1-2; D may be TRBD1 (6 bases). Between the trimmed V and J ends, which lost 5 bases and 2 bases, there was a span of 15 bases. From germline, CDR1 is SGHVS and CDR2 FNYEAQ. CDR3 length: 15 residues. The CDR3 region has the DNA TGTGCCAGCAGCCCCCGGACAGAGGCGAACTATGGCTACACCTTC. It codes for CASSPRTEANYGYTF.

The chain carries TRBV14 and TRBJ2-3, with TRBD2 identical over 7 bases. Germline CDR1 SGHDN, CDR2 FVKESK. The CDR3 totals 17 residues. Trimming at V came to 0 bases and at J to 2 bases, leaving 8 bases not matched to a gene. The CDR3: CASSQDRAGPYTDTQYF. In DNA form, the CDR3 reads TGTGCCAGCAGCCAAGATCGAGCGGGACCGTACACAGATACGCAGTATTTT. Using reference TRBV14 and TRBJ2-3 for the parts outside the CDR3, the full variable domain is EAGVTQFPSHSVIEKGQTVTLRCDPISGHDNLYWYRRVMGKEIKFLLHFVKESKQDESGMPNNRFLAERTGGTYSTLKVQPAELEDSGVYFCASSQDRAGPYTDTQYFGPGTRLTVL.

The chain uses TRBV29-1 and TRBJ1-1; 7 bases are shared with TRBD1. The CDR3 runs 16 residues. J lost 0 bases, V lost 1 base, and 8 bases had no gene match. CDR1 SQVTM and CDR2 ANQGSEA come from the germline V gene. The CDR3 DNA follows: TGCAGCGTTGAAGCTCCCCGACAGGGTATGAACACTGAAGCTTTCTTT. Residues: CSVEAPRQGMNTEAFF.

The chain carries TRBV7-3 and TRBJ2-1; perhaps D is TRBD1 or TRBD2 (5 bases each). V gave up 5 bases and J gave up 4 bases, with 15 bases separating them. Germline loops: CDR1 SGHTA, CDR2 FQGTGA. This CDR3 is built from 15 residues. In DNA, the CDR3 is TGTGCCAGCAGCCCCCGGGGACCGAGATACAATGAGCAGTTCTTC. Protein product: CASSPRGPRYNEQFF.

V and J are TRBV27 and TRBJ2-5, with D perhaps TRBD1 or TRBD2 (5 bases each). There are 13 residues in the CDR3. V was pared by 9 bases and J by 2 bases, with 13 bases between. CDR1 MNHEY and CDR2 SMNVEV come from the germline V gene (reference sequence). CDR3 nucleotide sequence: TGTGCCAGAAACGGGGCGGTACAAGAGACCCAGTACTTC. This gives the protein CARNGAVQETQYF.

The table lists this clone with a few counts. V gene TRBV7-2 combines with J gene TRBJ2-7; 9 bases agree with TRBD1. Trimming cost V 2 bases and J 3 bases; bases outside gene matches: 5. Looked up from germline, CDR1 is SGHTA and CDR2 is FQGNSA. CDR3 length: 15 residues. CDR3 loop: CASSLLGQGNYEQYF. The DNA of the CDR3 is TGTGCCAGCAGCTTACTGGGACAGGGAAACTACGAGCAGTACTTC.

This rearrangement joins TRBV9 to TRBJ2-1; the D gene is possibly TRBD2 (5 bases). Trimming stripped 1 base from V and 6 bases from J, with 20 bases between. This CDR3 contains 17 residues. In germline, CDR1 is SGDLS, CDR2 YYNGEE. CDR3 protein: CASSVTSSVDYPNEQFF. The CDR3, as DNA: TGTGCCAGCAGCGTAACTAGTTCCGTCGACTATCCCAATGAGCAGTTCTTC. Filled out from reference TRBV9 and TRBJ2-1, the complete variable domain reads DSGVTQTPKHLITATGQRVTLRCSPRSGDLSVYWYQQSLDQGLQFLIQYYNGEERAKGNILERFSAQQFPDLHSELNLSSLELGDSALYFCASSVTSSVDYPNEQFFGPGTRLTVL.

The chain combines TRBV14 with TRBJ2-7; TRBD1 matches at 9 bases. CDR1 and CDR2 from the germline V gene are SGHDN and FVKESK. The CDR3 loop spans 14 amino acids. V shed 4 bases, J shed 4 bases, and the junction held 5 bases outside the gene matches. In DNA, the CDR3 is TGTGCCAGCAGCCCCGGGACAGGGAGGTACGAGCAGTACTTC. This codes for CASSPGTGRYEQYF.

This chain joins TRBV2 and TRBJ1-1; TRBD1 is a possible D gene (5 bases). V dropped 7 bases and J dropped 1 base, with 7 bases sitting between them. The CDR3 sequence is 12 residues long. In germline, CDR1 is SNHLY, CDR2 FYNNEI. The CDR3: CASTRENTEAFF. For the CDR3, the DNA is TGTGCCAGCACCAGGGAGAACACTGAAGCTTTCTTT.

This clone came up once. V usage is TRBV5-4 and J usage is TRBJ2-3; D unresolved. This CDR3 has 16 amino acids. V was trimmed by 4 bases and J by 1 base, leaving 16 bases between them. CDR1 is SGHNT, CDR2 YYREEE, per germline (reference sequence). DNA of the CDR3: TGTGCCAGCAGCGGCCCAACGGTTCCGGGCACAGATACGCAGTATTTT. Translating it yields CASSGPTVPGTDTQYF.

The chain couples TRBV28 to TRBJ2-1; 11 nucleotides match TRBD2. V was pared by 3 bases and J by 4 bases, with 11 bases of the junction left unmatched. The CDR3 has 18 residues. Germline loops: CDR1 MDHEN, CDR2 SYDVKM. CDR3: CASSFSWVAGGNYNEQFF. The CDR3 nucleotides read TGTGCCAGCAGTTTCTCCTGGGTAGCGGGAGGGAATTACAATGAGCAGTTCTTC.